This T cell receptor (beta chain) stems from a study of T cell responses to AZD1222 COVID-19 vaccine. At the level of the study: Pooling was applied to second doses at about 4 or about 12 weeks.

TCRdb's table, derived via immunoSEQ multiplex PCR, lists solely in-frame clones and lacks some. The table has more than 150,000 clones, approximately 92% seen once; the top ten hold around 9.3%. Study-level results: As reported, nearly half of all spike-specific TCRs target variant regions that are unmutated. Baseline serology detected seropositivity in only 5 or 6 AZD1222 recipients.

Of note for this clone: The antigen remains unidentified.

Trimming left V 1 base short and J 6 bases short, with 15 bases between. The CDR3 extends over 16 amino acids. Germline values: CDR1 SGHTA, CDR2 FQGNSA. The chain employs TRBV7-2 and TRBJ2-2; tentative D call: TRBD2 (5 bases). This clonotype was sampled from an adult in good health. The sequencing used peripheral blood, collected on day 0 of AZD1222 vaccination. CDR3 sequence: CASSLEAGWGAGELFF. DNA for the CDR3: TGTGCCAGCAGCTTAGAAGCAGGTTGGGGAGCCGGGGAGCTGTTTTTT.